This TCR beta chain comes out of a study of identical twins. Trimming removed 4 bases from V and 0 bases from J, with 13 bases in between. The CDR3 is 16 residues long. In germline, CDR1 is LGHNT, CDR2 FRNRAP. This clonotype occurred a few times. MiXCR was run by TCRdb on the 5' RACE reads, yielding one entry per CDR3 protein. The sample holds 500,000 to 650,000 distinct CDR3 sequences, 7.1% seen once. These data also formed part of another study, on yellow fever vaccine responses in identical twins.

The clonotype was recovered from a young woman in good health. What was sequenced was PBMCs. The rearrangement uses TRBV12-5 and TRBJ2-1, with D maybe TRBD2 (6 bases). The chain's CDR3 is CASGSRDGSSYNEQFF. CDR3 DNA sequence: TGTGCTAGTGGTTCGCGGGACGGTAGCTCCTACAATGAGCAGTTCTTC.